This T cell receptor beta chain was captured in a study of spatial heterogeneity in lung cancer. Study-wide background: Sequence detection consistently recorded a greater number of beta-chain than alpha-chain sequences.

TCRdb reprocessed the 5' RACE reads with MiXCR, giving one entry per CDR3 protein. This table has 24,000 or so distinct CDR3 sequences, under 4% appearing once. Time point meaning: sample taken at primary tumor resection. Without sorting, whole RNA was sequenced from tumor, nontumor lung or frozen PBMC. Ten or more counts support this clonotype. Here the sequenced sample was PBMCs, taken at surgery. The receptor's source is a female donor with early-stage non-small cell lung cancer.

CDR3 nucleotide sequence: TGCAGCGTTGAAGAAGAGGGATGGAACACCGGGGAGCTGTTTTTT. Protein sequence: CSVEEEGWNTGELFF. The V call is TRBV29-1, the J call TRBJ2-2; D is possibly TRBD2 (5 bases). The CDR3 contains 15 residues. With 0 bases removed from V and 1 base from J, the gap between germline ends came to 9 bases. From germline, CDR1 is SQVTM and CDR2 ANQGSEA.